This is a list of T cell receptor beta chains from one sample in a study of response to subunit inactivated influenza vaccine. TCRdb redid the calling of the RT-PCR reads with MiXCR, one entry per CDR3 protein. Of 750,000 to 850,000 distinct CDR3 sequences listed, roughly 20% are singletons. The sequencing used PBMCs from blood, collected 5 to 6 days after vaccination. The receptors here all came from a man aged 50 to 59 who received an inactivated influenza vaccine. CDR3s include the opening cysteine and the closing phenylalanine or tryptophan. The D gene is left open where the match is weak. A clone size is listed for some rows: how often the clone was seen (once, few, many), or a class if it is expanded.

clone_size: NA; d_call: NA; v_call: TRBV5-1; j_call: TRBJ1-4; cdr3_nt: TGCGCCAGCAGCTGGGAGGGTGGTGAAAAACTGTTTTTT; cdr3_aa: CASSWEGGEKLFF
clone_size: NA; d_call: NA; v_call: TRBV20-1; j_call: TRBJ2-7; cdr3_nt: TGCAGTGCTAGAGATAGCAGGGGCCGGACCTACGAGCAGTACTTC; cdr3_aa: CSARDSRGRTYEQYF
clone_size: NA; d_call: NA; v_call: TRBV20-1; j_call: TRBJ1-1; cdr3_nt: TGCAGTGCCATACCGACAGGATATGAAGCTTTCTTT; cdr3_aa: CSAIPTGYEAFF
clone_size: NA; d_call: NA; v_call: TRBV6-4; j_call: TRBJ1-1; cdr3_nt: TGTGCCAGCAGTGTCGTTGCTGGTGGGACTGAAGCTTTCTTT; cdr3_aa: CASSVVAGGTEAFF
clone_size: NA; d_call: NA; v_call: TRBV20-1; j_call: TRBJ2-1; cdr3_nt: TGCAGTGCTAGAGATCCGGGGGACTCCACCCCCAATGAGCAGTTCTTC; cdr3_aa: CSARDPGDSTPNEQFF
clone_size: NA; d_call: NA; v_call: TRBV12-3/TRBV12-4; j_call: TRBJ1-2; cdr3_nt: TGTGCCAGCAGTAGCAGGGTGCTGAAGGGCTACACCTTC; cdr3_aa: CASSSRVLKGYTF
clone_size: NA; d_call: TRBD2; v_call: TRBV2; j_call: TRBJ2-2; cdr3_nt: TGTGCCAGCAGTGCCCGCGGGGGGTTAGCCGGGGAGCTGTTTTTT; cdr3_aa: CASSARGGLAGELFF
clone_size: NA; d_call: NA; v_call: TRBV7-2; j_call: TRBJ2-5; cdr3_nt: TGTGCCAGCAGCTTGCAACAGAGGAAAGAGACCCAGTACTTC; cdr3_aa: CASSLQQRKETQYF
clone_size: NA; d_call: NA; v_call: TRBV19; j_call: TRBJ2-7; cdr3_nt: TGTGCCAGTAGTCACAAGGGCCCTGCCTTCTACGAGCAGTACTTC; cdr3_aa: CASSHKGPAFYEQYF
clone_size: NA; d_call: NA; v_call: TRBV28; j_call: TRBJ2-7; cdr3_nt: TGTGCCATGAGCCGCGAGCTCCTCTGCGAGCAGTACTTC; cdr3_aa: CAMSRELLCEQYF
clone_size: many; d_call: NA; v_call: TRBV12-3/TRBV12-4; j_call: TRBJ1-1; cdr3_nt: TGTGCCAGCACCAACACGGGGAGAGTACACAACCTAATGAACACTGAAGCTTTCTTT; cdr3_aa: CASTNTGRVHNLMNTEAFF
clone_size: NA; d_call: NA; v_call: TRBV3-1; j_call: TRBJ2-5; cdr3_nt: TGTGCCAGCAGTGGTAGCACACAAGAGACCCAGTACTTC; cdr3_aa: CASSGSTQETQYF
clone_size: NA; d_call: TRBD2; v_call: TRBV6-2/TRBV6-3; j_call: TRBJ2-1; cdr3_nt: TGTGCCAGCAGTTATGCGGGGGCCTACAATGAGCAGTTCTTC; cdr3_aa: CASSYAGAYNEQFF
clone_size: many; d_call: NA; v_call: TRBV5-1; j_call: TRBJ1-2; cdr3_nt: TGCGCCAGCAGCTTGAGGATCAACTATGGCTACACCTTC; cdr3_aa: CASSLRINYGYTF
clone_size: NA; d_call: NA; v_call: TRBV7-6; j_call: TRBJ1-3; cdr3_nt: TGTGCCAGCAGCTCTTCGGGGGGAGGTGGAAACACCATATATTTT; cdr3_aa: CASSSSGGGGNTIYF
clone_size: few; d_call: NA; v_call: TRBV4-3; j_call: TRBJ1-1; cdr3_nt: TGCGCCAGCAGCCAAGGAGGGGTAGGGCTGAACACTGAAGCTTTCTTT; cdr3_aa: CASSQGGVGLNTEAFF
clone_size: few; d_call: NA; v_call: TRBV7-8; j_call: TRBJ2-5; cdr3_nt: TGTGCCAGCCTTCGTGGAACGGGTTACCAAGAGACCCAGTACTTC; cdr3_aa: CASLRGTGYQETQYF
clone_size: few; d_call: NA; v_call: TRBV11-2; j_call: TRBJ2-1; cdr3_nt: TGTGCCAGCAGCATCGCTTTGCAGGGTTCGAATGAGCAGTTCTTC; cdr3_aa: CASSIALQGSNEQFF
clone_size: NA; d_call: TRBD1; v_call: TRBV6-1; j_call: TRBJ2-5; cdr3_nt: TGTGCCAGCAGCAAGGGGGCTGGGTGGGGGACCCAGTACTTC; cdr3_aa: CASSKGAGWGTQYF
clone_size: few; d_call: TRBD2; v_call: TRBV6-1; j_call: TRBJ2-5; cdr3_nt: TGTGCCAGCACCGGACTAGCGGGAGTCGGGGAGACCCAGTACTTC; cdr3_aa: CASTGLAGVGETQYF
clone_size: few; d_call: NA; v_call: TRBV7-9; j_call: TRBJ2-2; cdr3_nt: TGTGCCAGCAGCTCCCTCGGGGGGCTGGTGCTGTTTTTT; cdr3_aa: CASSSLGGLVLFF
clone_size: few; d_call: NA; v_call: TRBV20-1; j_call: TRBJ2-7; cdr3_nt: TGCAGTGCTAGCCCCGATGTACCCCGCTACGAGCAGTACTTC; cdr3_aa: CSASPDVPRYEQYF
clone_size: NA; d_call: NA; v_call: TRBV7-2; j_call: TRBJ2-3; cdr3_nt: TGTGCCAGCAGCGAGTTGGGGGCAGATACGCAGTATTTT; cdr3_aa: CASSELGADTQYF
clone_size: many; d_call: TRBD1; v_call: TRBV29-1; j_call: TRBJ2-1; cdr3_nt: TGCAGCGTTGGACAGGGTGAGGCTGAGCAGTTCTTC; cdr3_aa: CSVGQGEAEQFF
clone_size: few; d_call: TRBD1; v_call: TRBV7-9; j_call: TRBJ2-7; cdr3_nt: TGTGCCAGCAGCTCATGGACAGGTGGATATTACGAGCAGTACTTC; cdr3_aa: CASSSWTGGYYEQYF
clone_size: few; d_call: NA; v_call: TRBV4-1; j_call: TRBJ2-4; cdr3_nt: TGCGCCAGCAGCCAAGATGGGAAGGCAGGTTCAGCCAAAAACATTCAGTACTTC; cdr3_aa: CASSQDGKAGSAKNIQYF
clone_size: NA; d_call: TRBD1; v_call: TRBV7-9; j_call: TRBJ2-1; cdr3_nt: TGTGCCAGCAGCTCGTTACAGGGGGCTTACAATGAGCAGTTCTTC; cdr3_aa: CASSSLQGAYNEQFF
clone_size: few; d_call: TRBD2; v_call: TRBV7-9; j_call: TRBJ2-1; cdr3_nt: TGTGCCAGCAGCACATCGACTAGCGGGGGTAGGCGTGAGCAGTTCTTC; cdr3_aa: CASSTSTSGGRREQFF
clone_size: few; d_call: TRBD1; v_call: TRBV4-2; j_call: TRBJ2-3; cdr3_nt: TGTGCCAGCAGCCAAGATTACCCGATGACAGGGGCCTACACAGATACGCAGTATTTT; cdr3_aa: CASSQDYPMTGAYTDTQYF
clone_size: NA; d_call: NA; v_call: TRBV25-1; j_call: TRBJ2-7; cdr3_nt: TGTGCCAGCAGCCGGAGCTCCGCCTACGAGCAGTACTTC; cdr3_aa: CASSRSSAYEQYF
clone_size: NA; d_call: NA; v_call: TRBV24-1; j_call: TRBJ1-1; cdr3_nt: TGTGCCACCAGTGGAGGGGGGGCCAGCACTGAAGCTTTCTTT; cdr3_aa: CATSGGGASTEAFF
clone_size: few; d_call: NA; v_call: TRBV28; j_call: TRBJ1-5; cdr3_nt: TGTGCCAGCACCCTACTTCAGGGGCGTGGGAATCAGCCCCAGCATTTT; cdr3_aa: CASTLLQGRGNQPQHF
clone_size: NA; d_call: TRBD1; v_call: TRBV7-2; j_call: TRBJ2-3; cdr3_nt: TGTGCCAGCAGCGAGGGGACAGGGGTGACTACGCAGTATTTT; cdr3_aa: CASSEGTGVTTQYF
clone_size: few; d_call: NA; v_call: TRBV27; j_call: TRBJ2-2; cdr3_nt: TGTGCCAGTTCGACGTCGGGGCCCGGGGAGCTGTTTTTT; cdr3_aa: CASSTSGPGELFF
clone_size: NA; d_call: NA; v_call: TRBV12-3/TRBV12-4; j_call: TRBJ2-2; cdr3_nt: TGTGCCAGCAGTTTGGGGAGGAGGTGGACCGGGGAGCTGTTTTTT; cdr3_aa: CASSLGRRWTGELFF
clone_size: NA; d_call: NA; v_call: TRBV7-9; j_call: TRBJ2-1; cdr3_nt: TGTGCCAGCAGCCTTGGAGTCCGTGAGCAGTTCTTC; cdr3_aa: CASSLGVREQFF
clone_size: NA; d_call: NA; v_call: TRBV15; j_call: TRBJ1-5; cdr3_nt: TGTGCCACCAGCAGAGCAGAATCCAATCAGCCCCAGCATTTT; cdr3_aa: CATSRAESNQPQHF
clone_size: few; d_call: TRBD1; v_call: TRBV12-3/TRBV12-4; j_call: TRBJ1-1; cdr3_nt: TGTGCCAGCAGTTTAGGGGCGGGGGACAGCACTGAAGCTTTCTTT; cdr3_aa: CASSLGAGDSTEAFF
clone_size: NA; d_call: NA; v_call: TRBV4-3; j_call: TRBJ2-5; cdr3_nt: TGCGCCAGCAGCCAAGAATTACTTCGGGAGACCCAGTACTTC; cdr3_aa: CASSQELLRETQYF
clone_size: NA; d_call: TRBD1; v_call: TRBV7-2; j_call: TRBJ1-1; cdr3_nt: TGTGCCAGCAGCTCACAGGGGCCCAACACTGAAGCTTTCTTT; cdr3_aa: CASSSQGPNTEAFF
clone_size: few; d_call: NA; v_call: TRBV7-2; j_call: TRBJ2-2; cdr3_nt: TGTGCCAGCAGCTTAGCGCTTTCAGGGACCGGGGAGCTGTTTTTT; cdr3_aa: CASSLALSGTGELFF
clone_size: NA; d_call: NA; v_call: TRBV29-1; j_call: TRBJ2-1; cdr3_nt: TGCAGCGCCCATGTGGACGAAAAGGGCAATGAGCAGTTCTTC; cdr3_aa: CSAHVDEKGNEQFF
clone_size: few; d_call: TRBD1; v_call: TRBV24-1; j_call: TRBJ2-7; cdr3_nt: TGTGCCACCAGTGATCCGGGACAGGGGGCTGATGAGCAGTACTTC; cdr3_aa: CATSDPGQGADEQYF
clone_size: NA; d_call: NA; v_call: TRBV12-3/TRBV12-4; j_call: TRBJ1-2; cdr3_nt: TGTGCCAGCAGTCACGGGGGAACTAACTATGGCTACACCTTC; cdr3_aa: CASSHGGTNYGYTF
clone_size: few; d_call: TRBD2; v_call: TRBV9; j_call: TRBJ2-3; cdr3_nt: TGTGCCAGCAGCGTAGCTATCGCGGGAGCATCAGATACGCAGTATTTT; cdr3_aa: CASSVAIAGASDTQYF
clone_size: few; d_call: NA; v_call: TRBV5-6; j_call: TRBJ2-7; cdr3_nt: TGTGCCAGCAGCGCTGGGGCAGGCTACTCCTACGAGCAGTACTTC; cdr3_aa: CASSAGAGYSYEQYF
clone_size: NA; d_call: NA; v_call: TRBV12-3/TRBV12-4; j_call: TRBJ1-2; cdr3_nt: TGTGCCAGCAGTTTAAACAGGGCAAACTATAATGGCTACACCTTC; cdr3_aa: CASSLNRANYNGYTF
clone_size: few; d_call: NA; v_call: TRBV20-1; j_call: TRBJ1-1; cdr3_nt: TGCAGTGCCGCTAGGGGGAACACTGAAGCTTTCTTT; cdr3_aa: CSAARGNTEAFF
clone_size: few; d_call: TRBD2; v_call: TRBV6-4; j_call: TRBJ2-1; cdr3_nt: TGTGCCAGCAGTCAAGGAAGCGGGAGGGCCAATGAGCAGTTCTTC; cdr3_aa: CASSQGSGRANEQFF
clone_size: many; d_call: TRBD2; v_call: TRBV29-1; j_call: TRBJ2-7; cdr3_nt: TGCAGCGTTGAAACGAGGGCTAGCGGGAGTGGCGAGCAGTACTTC; cdr3_aa: CSVETRASGSGEQYF